The clone carrying this T cell receptor (beta chain) was detected a few times. These data are taken from a study of T cells after yellow fever vaccination. In the study overall: Preparation used SMART-Seq v4 Ultra Low Input for the low-cell-number fractions.

The CDR3 totals 15 residues. V lost 2 bases and J lost 8; bases outside the gene matches: 7. CDR1 is DFQATT and CDR2 is SNEGSKA in the germline V gene (reference sequence). They built TCR cDNA with 5'RACE template switching, a step that put in a universal primer site and UMIs. Each CDR3 protein gets one entry after TCRdb re-called the 5' RACE reads with MiXCR. The sample records approximately 300,000 distinct CDR3 sequences, approximately 11% being singletons. The clonotype comes from a man aged 18 to 30 who received the YFV17D yellow fever vaccine. The sequencing used CD4+ T cells sorted from PBMCs, collected 45 days after the yellow fever booster vaccination. The rearrangement joins TRBV20-1 to TRBJ2-1; 12 nucleotides line up with TRBD2. The DNA of the CDR3 is TGCAGTGCTAGACTACCGACTAGCGGGGGATATGAGCAGTTCTTC. Its protein is CSARLPTSGGYEQFF.